This entry describes one T cell receptor beta chain. Its antigen remains unknown. The time point was: new active TB diagnosis, blood taken before or within 7 days of starting treatment. Tuberculosis was confirmed by positive sputum smear and/or M. tuberculosis culture. Each donor contributed 100,000 or so T cells on average, unsorted. CDR3 length: 16 amino acids. The germline V gene has CDR1 SGHVS and CDR2 FNYEAQ. Trimming removed 3 bases from V and 2 bases from J; junction bases left unmatched: 4. The method was immunoSEQ multiplex PCR; TCRdb's version includes in-frame clones alone and lacks a portion of them. The sample lists 25,000 to 35,000 clones, 90% to 95% occurring once. The sample originates from a study of T cells in tuberculosis. General study findings and limits: GMM-specific TCRs were nearer to active tuberculosis alpha repertoires, suggesting expansion.

The receptor comes from an adult with tuberculosis. Some clones in this sample may be carry-over from other donors' samples. The sample here was PBMCs, taken at tuberculosis diagnosis. The V gene is TRBV7-6, the J gene TRBJ2-6, with 7 bases that match TRBD1. The CDR3 sequence: CASSFAGGTGANVLTF. The CDR3 DNA reads TGTGCCAGCAGCTTTGCAGGGGGAACTGGGGCCAACGTCCTGACTTTC.